This T cell receptor beta chain was sequenced for a study of blood T cell repertoires in COVID-19 (dated by TCRdb to about 2020). Regarding the research as a whole: The collaborator samples originated in the United States, Italy and Spain and spanned the acute and convalescent phases of COVID-19. The material from the prospective study consisted of cDNA or gDNA derived from T cells, B-cell-depleted T cells, or PBMCs. Subjects who had been exposed to COVID-19, were actively infected with it, or had recovered from it provided the deeply sampled blood TCRbeta repertoires that made up the dataset. The repertoires were released in a freely available public database meant as a resource for research on the immune response to SARS-CoV-2. The samples were drawn from the first 160 participants of the ongoing ImmuneRACE study and from over a thousand subjects provided by 6 global collaborators. Nearly every sample came with metadata listing a de-identified subject ID, COVID-19 status, age in years and sex. HLA class I and class II types, where available, came from metadata supplied by the sample provider rather than from assay-based typing. Here is what the overall study found, with its caveats: Clinical and demographic metadata were provided uncurated, with the amount varying by source and participant.

TCRbeta CDR3 regions were amplified from genomic DNA using the immunoSEQ Assay, a bias-controlled multiplex PCR. Regarding the original processing steps: The number of nucleated cells in each sample was estimated by amplification of reference gene primers within the assay. Sequence reads were collapsed and filtered to measure the absolute abundance of every unique TCRbeta CDR3 rearrangement. For each sample, productive Simpson clonality was calculated by taking the square root of Simpson's diversity index across productive rearrangements. Held by TCRdb, this immuneACCESS table contains in-frame sequences only and omits some clones. Under half of the omission traces to an unresolved V gene where checked; the cause of the rest is unknown. V and J calls and clone size follow that table, whereas D and trimming were derived from the DNA. The sample table holds 20,000 to 30,000 clones, of which roughly 87% were seen once. 9.7% of the sample comes from the top ten.

This clone was observed a single time. Its antigen remains unidentified. Base qualities are not provided; no much larger clone lies one nucleotide away. V trim: 6 bases; J trim: 0 bases; unmatched bases: 10. The CDR3 holds 18 amino acids from the cysteine to the phenylalanine. The kept DNA is CDR3 alone, 54 bases in frame from the first base. CDR1 and CDR2, per the germline V gene, are SQVTM and ANQGSEA. Each collaborating institution followed its own protocols to collect whole blood in K2EDTA tubes. Collaborator samples were shipped for TCRbeta analysis as frozen whole blood, isolated PBMCs, or DNA extracted from either sample type.

This TCR came from a man aged 65 to 85 with acute or convalescent COVID-19. The source material was peripheral blood. The V gene is TRBV29-1 and the J gene is TRBJ2-4; 14 bases in the middle match TRBD2. The nucleotide sequence is TGCAGCGTGATAGGACTAGCGGGGGGCCTTTTAGCCAAAAACATTCAGTACTTC. Its product reads: CSVIGLAGGLLAKNIQYF.